Listed below are T cell receptor beta chains from one sample, sequenced in a study of T-cell reconstitution after alpha-beta-depleted transplantation in children. TCRdb itself ran the PCR reads through MiXCR, one entry per CDR3 protein. Seen here are under 250,000 distinct CDR3 sequences, about 24% observed once, and the top ten hold about 4.8%. Source: PBMCs, mostly from graft donor cells, taken 360 days after TCRalphabeta/CD19-depleted stem cell transplant. The receptors here all came from a female patient between 2 and 15 years old who had a stem cell transplant for congenital amegakaryocytic thrombocytopenia, so the T cells may come from the graft donor. CDR3s include the opening cysteine and the closing phenylalanine or tryptophan. Fields, in order: D gene, J gene, V gene, clone size, CDR3 DNA, CDR3 protein. A D gene is named only where the DNA matches it firmly. Only part of the rows carry a size: once, few, many, or a class if the clone is expanded.

D gene: .; J gene: TRBJ1-3; V gene: TRBV28; clone size: few; CDR3 DNA: TGTGCCAGCAGTTTAGGGCCCTCTGGAAACACCATATATTTT; CDR3 protein: CASSLGPSGNTIYF
D gene: TRBD2; J gene: TRBJ2-7; V gene: TRBV13; clone size: .; CDR3 DNA: TGTGCCAGCAGCTTAGGGCGGGGGGGCTACGAGCAGTACTTC; CDR3 protein: CASSLGRGGYEQYF
D gene: .; J gene: TRBJ1-5; V gene: TRBV30; clone size: .; CDR3 DNA: TGTGCCTGGAGGGACATACAGGGTAATCAGCCCCAGCATTTT; CDR3 protein: CAWRDIQGNQPQHF
D gene: .; J gene: TRBJ1-3; V gene: TRBV20-1; clone size: .; CDR3 DNA: TGCAGTGCTAGAGATCTACACACCTCTGGAAACACCATATATTTT; CDR3 protein: CSARDLHTSGNTIYF
D gene: .; J gene: TRBJ2-3; V gene: TRBV5-5; clone size: .; CDR3 DNA: TGTGCCAGCAGATCGGAGGGGTTAACAGATACGCAGTATTTT; CDR3 protein: CASRSEGLTDTQYF
D gene: .; J gene: TRBJ1-2; V gene: TRBV20-1; clone size: .; CDR3 DNA: TGCAGTGCTAGAGACCCGCGGGGAGCTAACTATGGCTACACCTTC; CDR3 protein: CSARDPRGANYGYTF
D gene: TRBD2; J gene: TRBJ2-3; V gene: TRBV4-1; clone size: .; CDR3 DNA: TGCGCCAGCAGCCAAGTAGGTAGCGGGGGGGCGAAAGATACGCAGTATTTT; CDR3 protein: CASSQVGSGGAKDTQYF
D gene: TRBD1; J gene: TRBJ2-1; V gene: TRBV5-1; clone size: .; CDR3 DNA: TGCGCCAGCAGCTTGGGCGGGACAGGTCCTTACAATGAGCAGTTCTTC; CDR3 protein: CASSLGGTGPYNEQFF
D gene: .; J gene: TRBJ2-1; V gene: TRBV7-6; clone size: .; CDR3 DNA: TGTGCCAGCAGCTTATTCGAGTGGAAGGACAATGAGCAGTTCTTC; CDR3 protein: CASSLFEWKDNEQFF
D gene: .; J gene: TRBJ1-1; V gene: TRBV20-1; clone size: .; CDR3 DNA: TGCAGTGCTAGAGATCCTAAACCCCCGGGGACTGAAGCTTTCTTT; CDR3 protein: CSARDPKPPGTEAFF
D gene: .; J gene: TRBJ2-3; V gene: TRBV29-1; clone size: many; CDR3 DNA: TGCAGCGTTGACAAGGTTACGGGAGATACGCAGTATTTT; CDR3 protein: CSVDKVTGDTQYF
D gene: TRBD1; J gene: TRBJ1-2; V gene: TRBV7-2; clone size: few; CDR3 DNA: TGTGCCAGCAGCTTAGGCGGGACAGGGCTTGGCTACACCTTC; CDR3 protein: CASSLGGTGLGYTF
D gene: .; J gene: TRBJ1-1; V gene: TRBV5-1; clone size: many; CDR3 DNA: TGCGCCAGCAGCTTGCTAGGGGGGAACACTGAAGCTTTCTTT; CDR3 protein: CASSLLGGNTEAFF
D gene: TRBD2; J gene: TRBJ2-1; V gene: TRBV2; clone size: many; CDR3 DNA: TGTGCCAGCAGCCCTCTGGGACTAGCGGACAATGAGCAGTTCTTC; CDR3 protein: CASSPLGLADNEQFF
D gene: .; J gene: TRBJ2-1; V gene: TRBV5-1; clone size: .; CDR3 DNA: TGCGCCAGCAGACCGGGACTGGGGTCCAATGAGCAGTTCTTC; CDR3 protein: CASRPGLGSNEQFF
D gene: .; J gene: TRBJ1-5; V gene: TRBV5-1; clone size: few; CDR3 DNA: TGCGCCAGCAGCGCAGGGGTGGGTCAGCAGCCCCAGCATTTT; CDR3 protein: CASSAGVGQQPQHF
D gene: .; J gene: TRBJ1-1; V gene: TRBV5-1; clone size: few; CDR3 DNA: TGCGCCAGCAGCTTGGATTACAGGGTTGGGGCTGAAGCTTTCTTT; CDR3 protein: CASSLDYRVGAEAFF
D gene: .; J gene: TRBJ2-3; V gene: TRBV7-2; clone size: .; CDR3 DNA: TGTGCCAGCAGCCCTCGTAGGGTTCTTTCTAGCACAGATACGCAGTATTTT; CDR3 protein: CASSPRRVLSSTDTQYF
D gene: TRBD1; J gene: TRBJ2-2; V gene: TRBV12-3/TRBV12-4; clone size: few; CDR3 DNA: TGTGCCAGCAGTTTTCGACAGGGCACCGGGGAGCTGTTTTTT; CDR3 protein: CASSFRQGTGELFF
D gene: .; J gene: TRBJ1-1; V gene: TRBV10-3; clone size: .; CDR3 DNA: TGTGCCATCAGTGAAACAGGGCTCACTGAAGCTTTCTTT; CDR3 protein: CAISETGLTEAFF
D gene: .; J gene: TRBJ2-1; V gene: TRBV12-3/TRBV12-4; clone size: many; CDR3 DNA: TGTGCCAGCAAGGGAAGAGATGAGCAGTTCTTC; CDR3 protein: CASKGRDEQFF
D gene: .; J gene: TRBJ2-1; V gene: TRBV15; clone size: few; CDR3 DNA: TGTGCCACCAGCAGAGTCTCAGGGGAGGGCTACAATGAGCAGTTCTTC; CDR3 protein: CATSRVSGEGYNEQFF
D gene: TRBD1; J gene: TRBJ1-1; V gene: TRBV10-3; clone size: .; CDR3 DNA: TGTGCCATCAGTGAGAAGGGACAGCAAGCACTCATAAACACTGAAGCTTTCTTT; CDR3 protein: CAISEKGQQALINTEAFF
D gene: TRBD1; J gene: TRBJ2-7; V gene: TRBV24-1; clone size: .; CDR3 DNA: TGTGCCACCAGTGCCGGACAGGGCTATTACGAGCAGTACTTC; CDR3 protein: CATSAGQGYYEQYF
D gene: TRBD2; J gene: TRBJ2-3; V gene: TRBV12-3/TRBV12-4; clone size: .; CDR3 DNA: TGTGCCAGCAGAATAGCGGGAGATAGCACAGATACGCAGTATTTT; CDR3 protein: CASRIAGDSTDTQYF
D gene: .; J gene: TRBJ1-4; V gene: TRBV7-2; clone size: .; CDR3 DNA: TGTGCCAGCAGCATAGACGGAGGCTCCGGAAAACTGTTTTTT; CDR3 protein: CASSIDGGSGKLFF
D gene: TRBD1; J gene: TRBJ1-2; V gene: TRBV12-3/TRBV12-4; clone size: few; CDR3 DNA: TGTGCCAGCAGTTCGCGGACAGGGGGCATAGCTAACTATGGCTACACCTTC; CDR3 protein: CASSSRTGGIANYGYTF
D gene: .; J gene: TRBJ2-5; V gene: TRBV4-1; clone size: .; CDR3 DNA: TGCGCCAGCAGCCAAAGCTATCAAGAGACCCAGTACTTC; CDR3 protein: CASSQSYQETQYF
D gene: .; J gene: TRBJ2-1; V gene: TRBV5-5; clone size: few; CDR3 DNA: TGTGCCAGCAGCTTGGGGGTAGGATTAGTTCTCGAGGGGGAGCAGTTCTTC; CDR3 protein: CASSLGVGLVLEGEQFF
D gene: .; J gene: TRBJ2-1; V gene: TRBV12-3/TRBV12-4; clone size: many; CDR3 DNA: TGTGCCAGCAGTATACAAGGGTACAATGAGCAGTTCTTC; CDR3 protein: CASSIQGYNEQFF
D gene: .; J gene: TRBJ2-3; V gene: TRBV27; clone size: .; CDR3 DNA: TGTGCCAGCACGGCCCGGGGACCCACAGATACGCAGTATTTT; CDR3 protein: CASTARGPTDTQYF
D gene: .; J gene: TRBJ2-3; V gene: TRBV10-3; clone size: few; CDR3 DNA: TGTGCCATCAGGGGAACGGGTGCAGATACGCAGTATTTT; CDR3 protein: CAIRGTGADTQYF
D gene: TRBD2; J gene: TRBJ2-7; V gene: TRBV6-1; clone size: once; CDR3 DNA: TGTGCCACCCTAAACGCCGGGAGGGCATACGAGCAGTACTTC; CDR3 protein: CATLNAGRAYEQYF
D gene: .; J gene: TRBJ2-5; V gene: TRBV5-1; clone size: few; CDR3 DNA: TGCGCCAGCAGCTTGGGGTTTCTTGACAGGCAAGAGACCCAGCACTTC; CDR3 protein: CASSLGFLDRQETQHF
D gene: .; J gene: TRBJ1-5; V gene: TRBV10-2; clone size: .; CDR3 DNA: TGCGCCAGCAGTGAAGTAGAGGATCAGCCCCAGCATTTT; CDR3 protein: CASSEVEDQPQHF
D gene: .; J gene: TRBJ2-6; V gene: TRBV6-1; clone size: .; CDR3 DNA: TGTGCCAGCAGAAAATTAAGACAGGACTCTGGGGCCAACGTCCTGACTTTC; CDR3 protein: CASRKLRQDSGANVLTF
D gene: .; J gene: TRBJ1-2; V gene: TRBV12-3/TRBV12-4; clone size: .; CDR3 DNA: TGTGCCAGCAGCCCCCAGGAGGGACTGGGCGGCTACACCTTC; CDR3 protein: CASSPQEGLGGYTF
D gene: TRBD2; J gene: TRBJ2-1; V gene: TRBV12-3/TRBV12-4; clone size: few; CDR3 DNA: TGTGCCAGCAGTTTTCGGACTAGCTGGTTCGGGATCAATGAGCAGTTCTTC; CDR3 protein: CASSFRTSWFGINEQFF
D gene: TRBD1; J gene: TRBJ1-1; V gene: TRBV29-1; clone size: .; CDR3 DNA: TGCAGCGTTGAGGGACAGGGGAGTTCTGTACCAAACACTGAAGCTTTCTTT; CDR3 protein: CSVEGQGSSVPNTEAFF
D gene: .; J gene: TRBJ1-6; V gene: TRBV12-3/TRBV12-4; clone size: many; CDR3 DNA: TGTGCCAGCAGTTTGGAAGGATCTGGACTCCACTTT; CDR3 protein: CASSLEGSGLHF
D gene: TRBD1; J gene: TRBJ1-1; V gene: TRBV29-1; clone size: .; CDR3 DNA: TGCAGCGTTGCCCAGGGACAGGGGGAAGCTTTCTTT; CDR3 protein: CSVAQGQGEAFF
D gene: .; J gene: TRBJ2-3; V gene: TRBV4-2; clone size: many; CDR3 DNA: TGTGCCAGCAGCCAAGATAGTTACCGACGTCCCACAGATACGCAGTATTTT; CDR3 protein: CASSQDSYRRPTDTQYF
D gene: TRBD2; J gene: TRBJ2-5; V gene: TRBV7-2; clone size: .; CDR3 DNA: TGTGCCAGCAGCAAATATAGCGGGAGTCCCCACAAACAGACCCAGTACTTC; CDR3 protein: CASSKYSGSPHKQTQYF
D gene: TRBD1; J gene: TRBJ1-2; V gene: TRBV7-2; clone size: .; CDR3 DNA: TGTGCCAGCAGCCTTTGGACAGGGAGGGACTATGGCTACACCTTC; CDR3 protein: CASSLWTGRDYGYTF
D gene: .; J gene: TRBJ2-2; V gene: TRBV4-2; clone size: few; CDR3 DNA: TGTGCCAGCAGCCAAGATCTTTTACGTATCCGGGTGGGGGAGCTGTTTTTT; CDR3 protein: CASSQDLLRIRVGELFF
D gene: TRBD1; J gene: TRBJ2-7; V gene: TRBV5-1; clone size: .; CDR3 DNA: TGCGCCAGCAGCCAAGGGACAGGGAGACCCTCAGTCCAGTACTTC; CDR3 protein: CASSQGTGRPSVQYF
D gene: .; J gene: TRBJ1-2; V gene: TRBV24-1; clone size: .; CDR3 DNA: TGTGCCACCAGTGATTGCTGGGGGCAGACGACCGGAAACTATGGCTACACCTTC; CDR3 protein: CATSDCWGQTTGNYGYTF
D gene: TRBD1; J gene: TRBJ1-2; V gene: TRBV4-1; clone size: .; CDR3 DNA: TGCGCCAGCAGCCTATCCGGGACAGGGGCTGGCTACACCTTC; CDR3 protein: CASSLSGTGAGYTF
D gene: .; J gene: TRBJ1-4; V gene: TRBV7-2; clone size: .; CDR3 DNA: TGTGCCAGCAGCTTAAAGGGCGGCGAAAAACTGTTTTTT; CDR3 protein: CASSLKGGEKLFF
D gene: .; J gene: TRBJ2-2; V gene: TRBV20-1; clone size: .; CDR3 DNA: TGCAGTGCGCAGATCCAGAACACCGGGGAGCTGTTTTTT; CDR3 protein: CSAQIQNTGELFF
D gene: TRBD1; J gene: TRBJ2-1; V gene: TRBV29-1; clone size: few; CDR3 DNA: TGCAGCGGCCGCTCCGGGACAGGGAGGTTCTTC; CDR3 protein: CSGRSGTGRFF
D gene: .; J gene: TRBJ2-1; V gene: TRBV28; clone size: .; CDR3 DNA: TGTGCCAGCAGTCTGGGGGAAGGGTTTTCCTACAATGAGCAGTTCTTC; CDR3 protein: CASSLGEGFSYNEQFF